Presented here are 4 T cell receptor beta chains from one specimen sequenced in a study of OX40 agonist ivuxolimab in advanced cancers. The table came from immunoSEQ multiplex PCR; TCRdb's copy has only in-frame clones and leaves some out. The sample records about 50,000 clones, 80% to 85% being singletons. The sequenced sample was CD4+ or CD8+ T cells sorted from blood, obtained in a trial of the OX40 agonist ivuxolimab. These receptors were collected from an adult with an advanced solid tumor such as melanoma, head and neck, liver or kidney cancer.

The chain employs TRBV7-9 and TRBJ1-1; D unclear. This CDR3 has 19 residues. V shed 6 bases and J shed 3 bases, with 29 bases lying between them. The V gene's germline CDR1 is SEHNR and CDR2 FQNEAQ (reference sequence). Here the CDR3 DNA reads TGTGCCAGCAGTCAATTTTTACTGCCAAATCAGCTAAAAGACACTGAAGCTTTCTTT. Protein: CASSQFLLPNQLKDTEAFF.

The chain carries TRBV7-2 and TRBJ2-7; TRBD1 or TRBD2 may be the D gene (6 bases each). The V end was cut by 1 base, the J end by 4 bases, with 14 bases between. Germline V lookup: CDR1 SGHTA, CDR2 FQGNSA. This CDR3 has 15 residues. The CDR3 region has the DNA TGTGCCAGCAGCTTAGGGGCGACAGGAGGGTACGAGCAGTACTTC. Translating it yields CASSLGATGGYEQYF.

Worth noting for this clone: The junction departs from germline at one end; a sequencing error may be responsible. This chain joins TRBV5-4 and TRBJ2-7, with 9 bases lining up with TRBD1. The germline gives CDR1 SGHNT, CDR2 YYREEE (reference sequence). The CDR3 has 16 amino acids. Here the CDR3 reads CASSQCPDRGVDEQYF. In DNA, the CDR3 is TGCGCCAGCAGCCAATGCCCCGACAGGGGGGTAGACGAGCAGTACTTC.

The CDR3 DNA sequence: TGTGCCAGCAGTGGCCAGGCGCTTTTTTCAGATACGCAGTATTTT. Translation: CASSGQALFSDTQYF. The rearrangement links TRBV2 to TRBJ2-3; no firm D call. CDR1 is SNHLY and CDR2 is FYNNEI in the germline V gene. The ends were cut back, 4 bases at V and 4 bases at J, with 15 bases in the middle. The CDR3 totals 15 residues. The whole variable domain, remainder taken from reference TRBV2 and TRBJ2-3, is EPEVTQTPSHQVTQMGQEVILRCVPISNHLYFYWYRQILGQKVEFLVSFYNNEISEKSEIFDDQFSVERPDGSNFTLKIRSTKLEDSAMYFCASSGQALFSDTQYFGPGTRLTVL.